The 31 T cell receptor beta chains below were found in one sample sequenced in a study of T cell repertoires in cytomegalovirus infection. One entry per CDR3 protein results from TCRdb running MiXCR on the reads. The table shows roughly 800,000 distinct CDR3 sequences, with about 27% occurring only once. Their target antigens are unknown. Material: cultured CD8+ T cells from PBMCs, obtained from culture after CMV antigen stimulation. The receptors here all came from a human donor in good health (CMV status not recorded). Some clones in this sample may be carry-over from other donors' samples.

This chain links TRBV7-4 with TRBJ1-3, with unresolved D. V dropped 2 bases and J dropped 3 bases, with 5 bases sitting between them. The CDR3 has 13 amino acids. Looked up from germline, CDR1 is SGHVT and CDR2 is SQSDAQ. CDR3 sequence reads: CASSLSLGNTIYF. CDR3 nucleotide sequence: TGTGCCAGCAGCTTATCTCTTGGAAACACCATATATTTT.

The chain joins TRBV20-1 to TRBJ1-5, with D possibly TRBD1 on 5 matching bases. Per germline, CDR1 DFQATT and CDR2 SNEGSKA (reference sequence). The CDR3 loop spans 19 amino acids. Trimming shortened V by 0 bases and J by 6 bases, and 27 bases separated the two germline ends. The chain's CDR3 is CSARDGGTGLSAVGQPQHF. In DNA, the CDR3 is TGCAGTGCTAGAGATGGGGGGACTGGACTAAGTGCTGTCGGTCAGCCCCAGCATTTT.

The table lists this clonotype with many counts. This sequence joins TRBV12-3 or TRBV12-4 and TRBJ1-2; TRBD1 might be the D (5 bases). The CDR3 has 10 amino acids. V lost 10 bases to trimming and J lost 7 bases, with 10 bases between them. In DNA, the CDR3 is TGTGCCACAGGGACTCTTGGCTACACCTTC. Translating it yields CATGTLGYTF.

The chain has TRBV2 and TRBJ2-1, with D possibly called TRBD1 or TRBD2 (5 bases each). Germline V gene sequence: CDR1 SNHLY, CDR2 FYNNEI. The CDR3 has 15 residues. The V and J ends lost 3 bases and 4 bases respectively, with 13 bases between them. The CDR3 protein is CASSDNPGPYNEQFF. CDR3 DNA sequence: TGTGCCAGCAGTGATAACCCGGGACCTTACAATGAGCAGTTCTTC.

The rearrangement links TRBV6-1 to TRBJ2-4, with D hard to call. There are 10 residues in the CDR3. The V end lost 3 bases, the J end lost 16 bases, and 10 bases lay between the germline ends. Germline CDR1 MNHNS, CDR2 SASEGT. The CDR3 reads CASSEHPLYF. The DNA of the CDR3 is TGTGCCAGCAGTGAGCACCCCCTTTACTTC.

The chain carries TRBV11-2 and TRBJ1-1; no reliable D call. The CDR3 sequence is 12 residues long. With 4 bases removed from V and 7 bases from J, the gap between germline ends came to 10 bases. CDR1 and CDR2 from the germline V gene are SGHAT and FQNNGV. The CDR3 DNA reads TGTGCCAGCAGCTCAAGTAAGGATGAAGCTTTCTTT. It encodes CASSSSKDEAFF.

This clonotype was seen more than once but under ten times. Here the CDR3 DNA reads TGTGCCAGCAGCACCGTGGGGAGCGGAAACACCATATATTTT. Translation gives CASSTVGSGNTIYF. V is TRBV12-3 or TRBV12-4 and J is TRBJ1-3; D is undetermined. The CDR3 consists of 14 residues. Trimming cost V 6 bases and J 4 bases, with 13 bases left between them.

The sample holds many counts of this clonotype. The J gene is TRBJ2-1, the V gene TRBV7-2; D possibly matches TRBD1 or TRBD2 (6 bases each). V shed 8 bases and J shed 4 bases, with 12 bases lying between them. Germline V CDR1 and CDR2: SGHTA, FQGNSA. The length of the CDR3 is 13 residues. CDR3 region: CASGGGTYNEQFF. In nucleotides, the CDR3 is TGTGCCAGCGGGGGCGGGACTTACAATGAGCAGTTCTTC.

This clonotype was counted a few times. The chain is built from TRBV12-3 or TRBV12-4 and TRBJ1-5, with 10 positions matching TRBD1. The CDR3 totals 19 residues. V gave up 1 base and J gave up 0 bases; unmatched junction bases: 9. This CDR3 is CASSLETLGTGDSNQPQHF. The CDR3 DNA follows: TGTGCCAGCAGTTTAGAAACCCTCGGGACAGGGGATAGCAATCAGCCCCAGCATTTT.

The sample holds a few counts of this clonotype. The chain combines TRBV19 with TRBJ1-1, with unresolved D. The V and J ends lost 8 bases and 1 base respectively, with 14 bases between them. CDR1 LNHDA and CDR2 SQIVND come from the germline V gene (reference sequence). The CDR3 length is 14 residues. Written as DNA, the CDR3 is TGTGCCAGTGGGCGACAAGCCGGGAACACTGAAGCTTTCTTT. It yields the protein CASGRQAGNTEAFF.

This clonotype has only a few counts. The rearrangement joins TRBV10-2 to TRBJ2-3, with 16 bases that match TRBD2. This CDR3 spans 19 amino acids. V lost 2 bases and J lost 2; bases outside the gene matches: 7. Germline loops: CDR1 WSHSY, CDR2 SAAADI. For the CDR3, the DNA is TGCGCCAGCAGTGAGGGCGTGGGACTAGCGGGGGGGCACACAGATACGCAGTATTTT. This translates into CASSEGVGLAGGHTDTQYF.

This clonotype occurred a few times. The genes are TRBV29-1 and TRBJ1-5; 9 bases are a match to TRBD1. CDR3 length equals 14 residues. J was trimmed by 2 bases and V by 4 bases; bases with no gene match: 3. CDR1 and CDR2 from the germline V gene are SQVTM and ANQGSEA. The CDR3 nucleotides are TGCAGCGTTGCGGACAGGGGTGGCAATCAGCCCCAGCATTTT. This gives the protein CSVADRGGNQPQHF.

This clonotype occurred many times. The chain couples TRBV7-8 to TRBJ1-5; D ambiguous. The V and J ends lost 5 bases and 9 bases respectively, with 8 bases between them. Germline assignment: CDR1 SGHVS and CDR2 FQNEAQ. The CDR3 totals 11 residues. The CDR3 protein is CASSEGGPQHF. The CDR3 DNA reads TGTGCCAGCAGCGAAGGTGGGCCCCAGCATTTT.

J is TRBJ2-5 and V is TRBV11-2, with 13 bases identical to TRBD2. Germline CDR1 SGHAT, CDR2 FQNNGV. The length of the CDR3 is 16 residues. Trimming took 5 bases from V and 3 from J; bases not matched to a gene: 6. The CDR3 is CASSTRLAGGKETQYF. As DNA, the CDR3 is TGTGCCAGCAGCACCCGACTAGCGGGGGGCAAAGAGACCCAGTACTTC.

The gene calls are TRBV20-1 and TRBJ2-1, with 8 bases lining up with TRBD2. Unmatched junction bases numbered 7, after V lost 3 bases and J lost 0 bases. This CDR3 comprises 16 residues. Germline CDR1 is DFQATT and CDR2 is SNEGSKA (reference sequence). Written as DNA, the CDR3 is TGCAGTGCTAGCGCCCCCGGGAGGGGCTCCTACAATGAGCAGTTCTTC. Translation gives CSASAPGRGSYNEQFF.

This clonotype was observed a handful of times. This rearrangement joins TRBV4-1 to TRBJ2-5; 7 nucleotides agree with TRBD1. The CDR3 extends over 16 amino acids. V lost 4 bases and J lost 5; bases outside the gene matches: 13. Per the germline V gene, CDR1 is MGHRA and CDR2 is YSYEKL. The CDR3 reads CASSPTLQGTSETQYF. The CDR3 DNA reads TGCGCCAGCAGCCCGACACTACAGGGGACGTCGGAGACCCAGTACTTC.

This rearrangement joins TRBV6-5 to TRBJ1-1, with 9 bases lining up with TRBD1. The CDR3 has 17 residues. V was clipped by 7 bases and J by 0 bases; unmatched bases: 12. The germline CDR1 and CDR2 sequences are MNHEY and SVGAGI. CDR3 sequence (DNA): TGTGCCAGCACCCTATCCGGGACAGGGTGGGTGAACACTGAAGCTTTCTTT. Translating gives CASTLSGTGWVNTEAFF.

This clonotype was detected a few times. The chain carries TRBV7-9 and TRBJ2-7; D not certain. CDR1 SEHNR and CDR2 FQNEAQ come from the germline V gene (reference sequence). The CDR3 totals 16 residues. V shed 2 bases and J shed 2 bases, with 16 bases lying between them. CDR3 DNA: TGTGCCAGCAGCTTACGTACAGCACCGTCGCCCTACGAGCAGTACTTC. It specifies CASSLRTAPSPYEQYF.

This clonotype was counted ten times or more. The rearrangement uses TRBV7-9 and TRBJ1-1; 7 nucleotides match TRBD1. CDR3 length: 18 amino acids. CDR1 is SEHNR and CDR2 is FQNEAQ in the germline V gene (reference sequence). V gave up 5 bases and J gave up 1 base; unmatched junction bases: 16. The CDR3 DNA reads as TGTGCCAGCAGCCCGGCGACAGGGTTCGGGAGGGGGAACACTGAAGCTTTCTTT. Amino acids: CASSPATGFGRGNTEAFF.

V and J are TRBV27 and TRBJ2-5; 9 positions agree with TRBD2. The CDR3 runs 15 residues. The J segment lost 1 base and the V segment lost 8 bases, leaving 8 bases of the junction unmatched. Germline V gives CDR1 MNHEY, CDR2 SMNVEV (reference sequence). CDR3 amino acids: CASWHSGGFQETQYF. The CDR3 bases are TGTGCCAGCTGGCATAGCGGGGGTTTCCAAGAGACCCAGTACTTC.

The J gene is TRBJ2-5, the V gene TRBV19; D is possibly TRBD1 (6 bases). V lost 3 bases and J lost 2, with 13 bases in between. Germline-derived CDR1 and CDR2 are LNHDA and SQIVND (reference sequence). The CDR3 runs 15 residues. CDR3 bases: TGTGCCAGTAGTATCCTGCCAGGGGAACAAGAGACCCAGTACTTC. Translating it yields CASSILPGEQETQYF.

This clonotype has just a few counts. The rearrangement links TRBV5-6 to TRBJ1-1; a weak D match, TRBD1 (5 bases). The V gene's germline CDR1 is SGHDT and CDR2 YYEEEE. This CDR3 comprises 16 residues. V lost 6 bases and J lost 4, with 22 bases in between. The CDR3 DNA sequence: TGTGCCAGCAACCTCGGGACCGGTGAATATCGCACTGAAGCTTTCTTT. Translation: CASNLGTGEYRTEAFF.

This clonotype was seen a few times. The chain joins TRBV7-3 to TRBJ2-7; D is unclear. The CDR3 totals 18 residues. V lost 1 base and J 0 bases, leaving 19 bases between the germline ends. CDR1 SGHTA and CDR2 FQGTGA come from the germline V gene. CDR3 sequence: CASSLISLTLPGSYEQYV. The CDR3 DNA reads TGTGCCAGCAGCTTAATTTCCTTGACCCTACCCGGCTCCTACGAGCAGTACGTC.

This clonotype has only a few counts. The rearrangement links TRBV7-9 to TRBJ2-4; maybe TRBD2 (5 bases). V was pared by 3 bases and J by 7 bases, with 13 bases between. The germline CDR1 and CDR2 sequences are SEHNR and FQNEAQ (reference sequence). The CDR3 covers 14 residues. CDR3 in DNA: TGTGCCAGCAGCTTGCCGGGGAGTCCCAACATTCAGTACTTC. This sequence encodes CASSLPGSPNIQYF.

Many counts were recorded for this clonotype. This CDR3 is CASSYAGTSDGYTF. CDR3 DNA sequence: TGTGCCAGCAGCTACGCCGGGACATCGGATGGCTACACCTTC. The V and J genes are TRBV7-9 and TRBJ1-2; D might be TRBD1 (6 bases). Germline CDR1 reads SEHNR; CDR2 reads FQNEAQ (reference sequence). The CDR3 extends over 14 amino acids. The V gene lost 4 bases and the J gene lost 6 bases, with 15 bases spanning the gap.

Ten or more counts support this clonotype. The V call is TRBV7-4, the J call TRBJ1-1, with 8 bases fitting TRBD1. Losses at the gene ends were 1 base for V and 7 bases for J; bases not matched to a gene: 2. The germline CDR1 and CDR2 sequences are SGHVT and SQSDAQ. The length of the CDR3 is 13 residues. The CDR3 DNA follows: TGTGCCAGCAGCTTAGGGACAGGGCTTGAAGCTTTCTTT. Protein product: CASSLGTGLEAFF.

The V call is TRBV5-1, the J call TRBJ2-3; no clear D gene. CDR3 size: 16 residues. Trimming left V 0 bases short and J 0 bases short, with 11 bases between. Germline values: CDR1 SGHRS, CDR2 YFSETQ. CDR3 in DNA: TGCGCCAGCAGCTTGGGGGTATTTTCTAGCACAGATACGCAGTATTTT. This sequence encodes CASSLGVFSSTDTQYF.

On this clonotype: The conserved phenylalanine or tryptophan normally closing the CDR3 is absent here, so this likely arose from a read error. The rearrangement joins TRBV29-1 to TRBJ1-3; 7 bases fit TRBD1. Germline V lookup: CDR1 SQVTM, CDR2 ANQGSEA. The CDR3 covers 14 residues. The V and J ends lost 1 base and 2 bases, in that order; junction bases with no gene match: 2. CDR3 sequence reads: CSVEGGTAGNTIYI. Written as DNA, the CDR3 is TGCAGCGTTGAAGGTGGGACAGCTGGAAACACCATATATATT.

This clonotype was counted only a few times. This chain joins TRBV24-1 and TRBJ2-2; 7 nucleotides align to TRBD1. The CDR3 runs to 16 residues. The V gene end was trimmed by 4 bases and the J gene end by 3 bases; junction bases not matched to a gene: 7. Germline V lookup: CDR1 KGHDR, CDR2 SFDVKD. Here the CDR3 DNA reads TGTGCCACCAGTGACCCAACGACAGGGTACACCGGGGAGCTGTTTTTT. Its protein is CATSDPTTGYTGELFF.

V gene TRBV6-1 combines with J gene TRBJ1-3; possible D gene TRBD1, 5 bases. V lost 2 bases to trimming and J lost 0 bases, with 11 bases between them. The CDR3 sequence is 16 residues long. Germline CDR1 MNHNS, CDR2 SASEGT. The CDR3: CASSETGTSSGNTIYF. The CDR3 DNA reads TGTGCCAGCAGTGAAACAGGAACTAGCTCTGGAAACACCATATATTTT.

The chain joins TRBV19 to TRBJ2-5; possibly TRBD2 for D (6 bases). Between the trimmed V and J ends, which lost 3 bases and 4 bases, there was a span of 12 bases. This CDR3 has 14 amino acids. The germline gives CDR1 LNHDA, CDR2 SQIVND (reference sequence). CDR3 loop: CASSIVGGLETQYF. In DNA form, the CDR3 reads TGTGCCAGTAGTATTGTCGGGGGACTAGAGACCCAGTACTTC.